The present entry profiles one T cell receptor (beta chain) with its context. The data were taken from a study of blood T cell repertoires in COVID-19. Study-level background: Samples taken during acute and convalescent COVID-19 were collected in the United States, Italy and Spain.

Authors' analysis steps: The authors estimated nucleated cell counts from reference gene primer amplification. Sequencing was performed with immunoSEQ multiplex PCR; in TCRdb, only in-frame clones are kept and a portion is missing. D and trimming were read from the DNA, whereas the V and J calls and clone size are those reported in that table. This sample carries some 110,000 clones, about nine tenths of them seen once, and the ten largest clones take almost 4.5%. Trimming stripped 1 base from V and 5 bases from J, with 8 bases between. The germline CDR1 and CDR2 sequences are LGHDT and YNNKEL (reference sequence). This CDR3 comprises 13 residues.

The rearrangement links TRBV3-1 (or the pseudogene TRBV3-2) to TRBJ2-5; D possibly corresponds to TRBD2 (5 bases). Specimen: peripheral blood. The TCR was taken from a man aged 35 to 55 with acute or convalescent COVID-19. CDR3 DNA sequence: TGTGCCAGCAGCCAAGCGGGGAGCGAGACCCAGTACTTC. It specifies CASSQAGSETQYF.